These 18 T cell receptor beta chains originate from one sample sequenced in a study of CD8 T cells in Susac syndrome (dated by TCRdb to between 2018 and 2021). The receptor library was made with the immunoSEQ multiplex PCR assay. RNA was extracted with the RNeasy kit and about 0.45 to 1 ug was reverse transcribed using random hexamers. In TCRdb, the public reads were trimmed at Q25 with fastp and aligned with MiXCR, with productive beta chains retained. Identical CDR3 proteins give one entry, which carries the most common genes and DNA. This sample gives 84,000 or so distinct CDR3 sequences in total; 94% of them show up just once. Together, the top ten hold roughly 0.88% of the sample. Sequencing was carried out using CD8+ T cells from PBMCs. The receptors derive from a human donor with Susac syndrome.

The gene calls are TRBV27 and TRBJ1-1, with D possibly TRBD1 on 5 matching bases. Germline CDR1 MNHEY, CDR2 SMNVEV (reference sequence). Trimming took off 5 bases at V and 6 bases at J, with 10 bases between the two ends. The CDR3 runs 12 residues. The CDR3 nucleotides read TGTGCCAGCAGTCCCCGGGGGGCTGAAGCTTTCTTT. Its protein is CASSPRGAEAFF.

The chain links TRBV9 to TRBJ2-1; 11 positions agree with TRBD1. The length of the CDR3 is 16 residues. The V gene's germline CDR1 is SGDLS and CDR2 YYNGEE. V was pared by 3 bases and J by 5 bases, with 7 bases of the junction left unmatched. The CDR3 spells CASSERDRGIDNEQFF. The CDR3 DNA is TGTGCCAGCAGCGAGAGGGACAGGGGGATCGACAATGAGCAGTTCTTC.

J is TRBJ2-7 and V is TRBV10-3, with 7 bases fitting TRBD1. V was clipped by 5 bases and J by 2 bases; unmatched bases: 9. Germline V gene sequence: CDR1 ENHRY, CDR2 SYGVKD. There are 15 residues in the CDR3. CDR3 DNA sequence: TGTGCCATCAGTAACCGGGACAGCTATACCTACGAGCAGTACTTC. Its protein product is CAISNRDSYTYEQYF.

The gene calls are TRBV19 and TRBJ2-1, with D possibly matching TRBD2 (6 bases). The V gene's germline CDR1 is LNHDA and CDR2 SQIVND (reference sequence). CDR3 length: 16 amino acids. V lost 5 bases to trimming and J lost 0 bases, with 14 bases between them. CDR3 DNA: TGTGCCAGTAGTCCCTTTCTCGGGAGCTCCTACAATGAGCAGTTCTTC. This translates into CASSPFLGSSYNEQFF.

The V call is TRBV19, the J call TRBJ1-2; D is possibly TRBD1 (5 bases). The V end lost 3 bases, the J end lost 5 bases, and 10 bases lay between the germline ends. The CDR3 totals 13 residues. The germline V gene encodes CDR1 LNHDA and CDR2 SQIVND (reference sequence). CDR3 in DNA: TGTGCCAGTAGTATGGGACTGCCTTATGGCTACACCTTC. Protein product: CASSMGLPYGYTF.

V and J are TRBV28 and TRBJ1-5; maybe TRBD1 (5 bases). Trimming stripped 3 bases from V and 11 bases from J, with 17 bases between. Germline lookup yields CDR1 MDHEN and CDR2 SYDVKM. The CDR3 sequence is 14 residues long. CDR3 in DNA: TGTGCCAGCAGTTTGGGGCGGGACCTGGGAGCCCAGCATTTT. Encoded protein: CASSLGRDLGAQHF.

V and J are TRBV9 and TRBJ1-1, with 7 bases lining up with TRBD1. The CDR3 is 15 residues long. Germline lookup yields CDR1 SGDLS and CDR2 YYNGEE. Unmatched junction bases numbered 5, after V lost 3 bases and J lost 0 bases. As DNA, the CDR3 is TGTGCCAGCAGCGGTTCACAGGGGATGAACACTGAAGCTTTCTTT. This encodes CASSGSQGMNTEAFF.

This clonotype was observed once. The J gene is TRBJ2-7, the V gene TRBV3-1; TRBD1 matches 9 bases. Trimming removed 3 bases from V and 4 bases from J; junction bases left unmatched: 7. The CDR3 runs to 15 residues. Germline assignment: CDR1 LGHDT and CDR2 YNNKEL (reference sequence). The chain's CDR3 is CASSHPDRGPYEQYF. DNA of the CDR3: TGTGCCAGCAGCCATCCGGACAGGGGCCCTTACGAGCAGTACTTC.

CDR3 in amino acids: CASNPGEGLSNQPQHF. The CDR3 nucleotides read TGTGCCAGCAATCCCGGTGAAGGGCTCAGCAATCAGCCCCAGCATTTT. This rearrangement joins TRBV2 to TRBJ1-5; D not certain. Deletions cut 7 bases from V and 1 base from J, with 17 bases between. Germline CDR1 reads SNHLY; CDR2 reads FYNNEI. This CDR3 has 16 residues.

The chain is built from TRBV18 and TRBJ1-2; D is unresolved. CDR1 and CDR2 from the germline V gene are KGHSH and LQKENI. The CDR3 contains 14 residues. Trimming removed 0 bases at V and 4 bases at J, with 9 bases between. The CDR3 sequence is CASSPPGSRYGYTF. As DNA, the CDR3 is TGTGCCAGCTCACCACCAGGCAGCCGCTATGGCTACACCTTC.

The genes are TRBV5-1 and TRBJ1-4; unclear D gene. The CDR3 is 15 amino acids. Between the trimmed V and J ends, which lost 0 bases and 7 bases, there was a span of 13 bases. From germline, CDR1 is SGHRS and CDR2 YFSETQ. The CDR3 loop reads CASSLGVGPGEKLFF. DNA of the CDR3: TGCGCCAGCAGCTTGGGTGTAGGACCGGGTGAAAAACTGTTTTTT. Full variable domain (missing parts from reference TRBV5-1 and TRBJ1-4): KAGVTQTPRYLIKTRGQQVTLSCSPISGHRSVSWYQQTPGQGLQFLFEYFSETQRNKGNFPGRFSGRQFSNSRSEMNVSTLELGDSALYLCASSLGVGPGEKLFFGSGTQLSVL.

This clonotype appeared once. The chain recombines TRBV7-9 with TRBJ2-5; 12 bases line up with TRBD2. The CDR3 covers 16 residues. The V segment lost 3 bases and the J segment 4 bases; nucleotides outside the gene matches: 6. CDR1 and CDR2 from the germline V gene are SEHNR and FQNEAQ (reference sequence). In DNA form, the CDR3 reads TGTGCCAGCAGCTTGGCTAGCGGGGGGGCATCAGAGACCCAGTACTTC. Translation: CASSLASGGASETQYF.

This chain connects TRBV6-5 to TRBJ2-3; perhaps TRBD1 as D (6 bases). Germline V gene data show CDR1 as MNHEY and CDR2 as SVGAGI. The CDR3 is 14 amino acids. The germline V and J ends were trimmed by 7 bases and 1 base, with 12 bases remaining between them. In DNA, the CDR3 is TGTGCCAGCACTAGGACAGCTCGCACAGATACGCAGTATTTT. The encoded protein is CASTRTARTDTQYF.

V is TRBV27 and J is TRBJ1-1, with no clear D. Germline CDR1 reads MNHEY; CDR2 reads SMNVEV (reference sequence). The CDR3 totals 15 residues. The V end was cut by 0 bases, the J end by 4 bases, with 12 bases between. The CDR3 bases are TGTGCCAGCAGTTTATCGGGGTCCCTGAGCACTGAAGCTTTCTTT. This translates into CASSLSGSLSTEAFF.

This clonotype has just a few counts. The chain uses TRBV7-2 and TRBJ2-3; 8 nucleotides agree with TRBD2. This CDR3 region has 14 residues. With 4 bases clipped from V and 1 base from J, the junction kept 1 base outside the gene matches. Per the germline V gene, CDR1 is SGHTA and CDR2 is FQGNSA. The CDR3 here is CASSSGLGTDTQYF. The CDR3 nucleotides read TGTGCCAGCAGCTCGGGACTAGGCACAGATACGCAGTATTTT.

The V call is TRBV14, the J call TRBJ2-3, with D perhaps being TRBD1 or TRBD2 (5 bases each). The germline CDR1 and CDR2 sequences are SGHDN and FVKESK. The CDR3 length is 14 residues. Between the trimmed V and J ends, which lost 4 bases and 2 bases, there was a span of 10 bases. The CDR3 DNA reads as TGTGCCAGCAGCCCGGGACCGTACACAGATACGCAGTATTTT. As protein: CASSPGPYTDTQYF.

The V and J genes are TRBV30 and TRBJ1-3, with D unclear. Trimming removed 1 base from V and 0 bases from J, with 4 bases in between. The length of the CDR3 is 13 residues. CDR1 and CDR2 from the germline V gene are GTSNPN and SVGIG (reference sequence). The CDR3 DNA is TGTGCCTGGAGTGCAGGCTCTGGAAACACCATATATTTT. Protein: CAWSAGSGNTIYF.

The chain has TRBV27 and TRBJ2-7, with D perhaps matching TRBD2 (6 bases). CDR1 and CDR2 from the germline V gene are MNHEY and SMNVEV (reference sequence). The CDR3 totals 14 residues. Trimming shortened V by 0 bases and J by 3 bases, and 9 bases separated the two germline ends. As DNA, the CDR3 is TGTGCCAGCAGTTTATCGGTAGCGGACTACGAGCAGTACTTC. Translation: CASSLSVADYEQYF.